This T cell receptor beta chain stems from a study of shared clonotypes between healthy human individuals. The overall study: Those who served as donors were a couple of women and three men between the ages of 18 and 49.

The study ran the assay at deep level. Measured with immunoSEQ multiplex PCR; TCRdb has only the in-frame clones, and not every one. This table has some 470,000 clones, around 80% appearing once. Free of recent acute infections or vaccinations, the donors were healthy HIV-negative adults. Trimming removed 5 bases from V and 4 bases from J; junction bases left unmatched: 10. The CDR3 is 15 amino acids. Germline assignment: CDR1 SGHRS and CDR2 YFSETQ. The sample was PBMCs. The rearrangement links TRBV5-1 to TRBJ2-5; 8 nucleotides match TRBD2. The TCR sequence derives from a woman in her thirties or forties in good health. Some clones in this sample may be carry-over from other donors' samples. Here the CDR3 reads CASRGSGIPPETQYF. The CDR3 coding sequence is TGCGCCAGCAGGGGTAGCGGGATTCCCCCAGAGACCCAGTACTTC.